A selection of T cell receptor beta chains follows, all from one sample in a study of T cells in Graves' hyperthyroidism and ophthalmopathy. One entry per CDR3 protein, called by TCRdb with MiXCR from the multiplex PCR reads. Of over 150,000 distinct CDR3 sequences listed, over 15% are singletons. The sequenced sample was blood. The receptors stem from a woman aged 45-65 years with Graves' hyperthyroidism. Each CDR3 is given with its conserved first and last residue. The D gene is left open where the match is weak. Clone size is not always given. Where it is, it says once, few, many or a class for expanded clones.

cdr3_nt cdr3_aa v_call d_call j_call clone_size
TGTGCCAGCAGCCAACCGAGGGGACTAGCGGGGGCCGGCCGGGCCCAGTACTTC CASSQPRGLAGAGRAQYF TRBV3-1 TRBD2 TRBJ2-5 once
TGTGCCAGCAGTTACTACTCGCGTTCCTATAATTCACCCCTCCACTTT CASSYYSRSYNSPLHF TRBV6-5 - TRBJ1-6 many
TGTGCCAGTAGTATCCGCCGTGGGGCGTCGACTAATGAAAAACTGTTTTTT CASSIRRGASTNEKLFF TRBV19 - TRBJ1-4 few
TGCGCCAGCAGCTTGGCCCCCACTTCCTACGAGCAGTACTTC CASSLAPTSYEQYF TRBV5-1 - TRBJ2-7 many
TGTGCCAGCTCACAATCCCGGGACAGCTACGAGCAGTACTTC CASSQSRDSYEQYF TRBV18 TRBD1 TRBJ2-7 many
TGCAGTGGTGGGCCGAATAATCAGCCCCAGCATTTT CSGGPNNQPQHF TRBV20-1 - TRBJ1-5 many
TGTGCCAGCAGAGGACAAGTTCTTTACGAGCAGTACTTC CASRGQVLYEQYF TRBV28 - TRBJ2-7 -
TGTGCCAGCAGCAGTACAGTTAACTATGGCTACACCTTC CASSSTVNYGYTF TRBV3-1 - TRBJ1-2 many
TGTGCCAGCAGCCCAACTCTTGAGGGCGTCTATGGCTACACCTTC CASSPTLEGVYGYTF TRBV11-2 - TRBJ1-2 many
TGCAGTGCTGCCAGGGTAACTAATGAAAAACTGTTTTTT CSAARVTNEKLFF TRBV20-1 - TRBJ1-4 -
TGTGCCAGCAGTTGGGGGGCGGTAGGATACGAGCAGTACTTC CASSWGAVGYEQYF TRBV28 - TRBJ2-7 -
TGCATCGTAGCGAGACTAGCGGGCTTCGCCTACAATGAGCAGTTCTTC CIVARLAGFAYNEQFF TRBV29-1 TRBD2 TRBJ2-1 -
TGTGCCAGCAGCGACAAACAGGGAGTCTATGGCTACACCTTC CASSDKQGVYGYTF TRBV11-3 - TRBJ1-2 -
TGTGCCAGCAGCTTGGGACAGGACTACGAGCAGTACTTC CASSLGQDYEQYF TRBV5-4 - TRBJ2-7 many
TGTGCCACCAGTGATTTGGCTAGCGGGGGAAACAATGAGCAGTTCTTC CATSDLASGGNNEQFF TRBV24-1 TRBD2 TRBJ2-1 many
TGTGCCAGCAGCTTAGAGAAGGGCTTTAACGAGCAGTACTTC CASSLEKGFNEQYF TRBV7-4 - TRBJ2-7 many
TGTGCCAGCAGTTTTGGACTAGCGGCCCCAGATACGCAGTATTTT CASSFGLAAPDTQYF TRBV27 TRBD2 TRBJ2-3 once
TGTGCCAGCAGCCCAAACCGGGACAGGATCTTT CASSPNRDRIF TRBV7-9 TRBD1 TRBJ1-1 few
TGTGCCAGCTCTCCCCAACGTAGCGGTGAGCAGTTCTTC CASSPQRSGEQFF TRBV18 - TRBJ2-1 many
TGTGCCACAGAGAGGGGGGCAGATACGCAGTATTTT CATERGADTQYF TRBV28 - TRBJ2-3 many
TGTGCCAGCAGCGTACAGGGAGGTGGAAACACCATATATTTT CASSVQGGGNTIYF TRBV11-2 - TRBJ1-3 many
TGCAGTCGGGACAACAAAAACATTCAGTACTTC CSRDNKNIQYF TRBV20-1 - TRBJ2-4 many
TGTGCCGCCGGGGACAATGAGCAGTTCTTC CAAGDNEQFF TRBV7-9 - TRBJ2-1 many
TGTGCCAGCCAATACGCGAGCACAGATACGCAGTATTTT CASQYASTDTQYF TRBV19 - TRBJ2-3 many
TGTGCCAGCAGTTTAGCAGTTAGCAATCAGCCCCAGCATTTT CASSLAVSNQPQHF TRBV27 - TRBJ1-5 many
TGTGCCGTCTCGATGATGGACAGGGCGAACACTGAAGCTTTCTTT CAVSMMDRANTEAFF TRBV10-3 TRBD1 TRBJ1-1 many
TGTGCCAGCTCACCATACGCCACCGGGGAGCTGTTTTTT CASSPYATGELFF TRBV18 - TRBJ2-2 many
TGTGCCAGCACTCACGGATTCTCCTACGAGCAGTACTTC CASTHGFSYEQYF TRBV3-1 - TRBJ2-7 many
TGTGCCAGCAGTTACTCAGCTAGCGGGGGGCTCCGAACCCAGTACTTC CASSYSASGGLRTQYF TRBV6-5 TRBD2 TRBJ2-5 few
TGTGCCAGCAGTTTATTGGGCTACGAGCAGTACTTC CASSLLGYEQYF TRBV12-3/TRBV12-4 - TRBJ2-7 -
TGTGCCAGTAGTATAGCATTGGGCGGGGCTAGCACAGATACGCAGTATTTT CASSIALGGASTDTQYF TRBV19 - TRBJ2-3 many
TGTGCCAGCAGCCAATTTGAATCCTATGGCTACACCTTC CASSQFESYGYTF TRBV3-1 - TRBJ1-2 many
TGTGCCAGCAGTGTAACGCAGGGCACCCTTTCAACTTTCTTT CASSVTQGTLSTFF TRBV28 - TRBJ1-1 many
TGTGCCAGCAGTTACTCCTGGCAGGTAGATAATTCACCCCTCCACTTT CASSYSWQVDNSPLHF TRBV6-5 - TRBJ1-6 many
TGTGCCGGAACCGGGACAGGGCCTAATGAGCAGTTCTTC CAGTGTGPNEQFF TRBV5-5 TRBD1 TRBJ2-1 -
TGTGCCAGCAGCTTAGAGCCTAGACCCTACAATGAGCAGTTCTTC CASSLEPRPYNEQFF TRBV7-2 - TRBJ2-1 once
TGCGCCAGCAGCCCGGGGAACAGCGGGGGTTACGAGCAGTACTTC CASSPGNSGGYEQYF TRBV5-1 TRBD2 TRBJ2-7 few
TGTGCCAGCAGCCTCAACCCGATAGTCTATGGCTACACCTTC CASSLNPIVYGYTF TRBV5-5 - TRBJ1-2 many
TGTGCCAGCACCAACGGATATGTGGGAGGAAAACTGTTTTTT CASTNGYVGGKLFF TRBV12-3/TRBV12-4 - TRBJ1-4 many
TGTGCCAGCAGCTTAGGGTTCCAAGAGACCCAGTACTTC CASSLGFQETQYF TRBV11-2 - TRBJ2-5 few
TGTGCCAGCAGCTATTCAGGGGGCGTCAGCGAGACCCAGTACTTC CASSYSGGVSETQYF TRBV7-9 TRBD1 TRBJ2-5 many
TGTGCTAGCAGCCGGGGGAACACCGGGGAGCTGTTTTTT CASSRGNTGELFF TRBV7-7 - TRBJ2-2 many
TGCGCCCGAGGGAGGGGAGGAAAACTGTTTTTT CARGRGGKLFF TRBV5-1 - TRBJ1-4 -
TGTGCCAGCAGTGATCGTTGGACAGGCCGACACGGCTACACCTTC CASSDRWTGRHGYTF TRBV25-1 TRBD1 TRBJ1-2 few
TGCGCCAGCAGCCAAGAGGCTAGCGGTCGGACAGATACGCAGTATTTT CASSQEASGRTDTQYF TRBV4-1 TRBD2 TRBJ2-3 -
TGTGCCAGCAGCCCCGGGGGGGGGGCGAAAGAGACCCAGTACTTC CASSPGGGAKETQYF TRBV9 TRBD2 TRBJ2-5 few
TGCGCCAGCAGCTTGGGACAGATGGGGACTGAAGCTTTCTTT CASSLGQMGTEAFF TRBV5-1 - TRBJ1-1 -
TGTGCCAGCAGAACAGGGGGCCAGTACGAGCAGTACTTC CASRTGGQYEQYF TRBV28 TRBD1 TRBJ2-7 -
TGCGCCAGCAGCTTGCAGCCAGGGGGGAACACTGAAGCTTTCTTT CASSLQPGGNTEAFF TRBV5-1 TRBD1 TRBJ1-1 -
TGTGCCACCAGTGCGCTGGGCCAGGGGGCCTCCAATGAGCAGTTCTTC CATSALGQGASNEQFF TRBV24-1 TRBD1 TRBJ2-1 few
TGTGCCAGCAGCTTAGATTTAGCGGGGGGGCCCCCCTACAATGAGCAGTTCTTC CASSLDLAGGPPYNEQFF TRBV7-6 TRBD2 TRBJ2-1 few
TGTGCCAGTAGTACCACAGGCTACACTGAAGCTTTCTTT CASSTTGYTEAFF TRBV19 - TRBJ1-1 many
TGTGCCAGCCACGAACCGGACCTTAAAGAGACCCAGTACTTC CASHEPDLKETQYF TRBV6-2/TRBV6-3 - TRBJ2-5 few
TGCAGTGCTAGAGACAGGGGGCTTGAAAAACTGTTTTTT CSARDRGLEKLFF TRBV20-1 TRBD1 TRBJ1-4 many
TGTGCCAGCAATTTTAATGAGAAACTGTTTTTT CASNFNEKLFF TRBV28 - TRBJ1-4 once
TGTGCCAGCAGCTTAGAGTTGGGAAACACTGAAGCTTTCTTT CASSLELGNTEAFF TRBV7-8 - TRBJ1-1 many
TGTGCCAGCAGCACACAAGCGGGGGACGGGGAGACCCAGTACTTC CASSTQAGDGETQYF TRBV7-6 TRBD2 TRBJ2-5 many
TGTGCCAGCAGCGACCACACCTCAACTAATGAAAAACTGTTTTTT CASSDHTSTNEKLFF TRBV28 - TRBJ1-4 many
TGTGCCGGGGGCGCGACTAGCGGGGGGACATACAATGAGCAGTTCTTC CAGGATSGGTYNEQFF TRBV10-3 TRBD2 TRBJ2-1 many
TGTGCCACCAGCCGAGGACGGAACTACGAGCAGTACTTC CATSRGRNYEQYF TRBV15 - TRBJ2-7 few